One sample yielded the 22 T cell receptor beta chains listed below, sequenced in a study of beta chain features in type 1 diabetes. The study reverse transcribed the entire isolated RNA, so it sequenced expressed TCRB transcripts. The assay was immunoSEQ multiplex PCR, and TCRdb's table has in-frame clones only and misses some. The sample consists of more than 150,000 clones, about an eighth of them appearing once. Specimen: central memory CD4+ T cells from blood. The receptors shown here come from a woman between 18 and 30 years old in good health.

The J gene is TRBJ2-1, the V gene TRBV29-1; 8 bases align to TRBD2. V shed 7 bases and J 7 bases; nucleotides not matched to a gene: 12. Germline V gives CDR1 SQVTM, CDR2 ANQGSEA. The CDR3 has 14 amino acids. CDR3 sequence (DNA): TGCAGCGGGCTGGAAGGCTTAGCGGGGAATGAGCAGTTCTTC. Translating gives CSGLEGLAGNEQFF.

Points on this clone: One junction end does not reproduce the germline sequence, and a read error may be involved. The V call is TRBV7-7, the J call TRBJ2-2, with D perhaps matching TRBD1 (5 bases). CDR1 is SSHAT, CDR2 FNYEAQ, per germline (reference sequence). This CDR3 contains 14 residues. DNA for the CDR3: TGTGCTAGCAGCTTAACAGACAGCACCGGGGAGCTGTTTTTT. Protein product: CASSLTDSTGELFF.

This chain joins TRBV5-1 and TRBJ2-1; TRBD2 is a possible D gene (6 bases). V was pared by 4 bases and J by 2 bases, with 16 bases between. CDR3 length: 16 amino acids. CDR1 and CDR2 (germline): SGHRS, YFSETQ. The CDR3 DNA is TGCGCCAGCAGCGGGGGGTTAGACAGTGCCTACAATGAGCAGTTCTTC. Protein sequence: CASSGGLDSAYNEQFF.

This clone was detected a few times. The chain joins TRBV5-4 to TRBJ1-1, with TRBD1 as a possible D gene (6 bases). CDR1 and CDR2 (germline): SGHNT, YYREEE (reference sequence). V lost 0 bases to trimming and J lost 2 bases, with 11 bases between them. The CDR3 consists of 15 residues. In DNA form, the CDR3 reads TGTGCCAGCAGCTTGGAACAGGGACATAACACTGAAGCTTTCTTT. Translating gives CASSLEQGHNTEAFF.

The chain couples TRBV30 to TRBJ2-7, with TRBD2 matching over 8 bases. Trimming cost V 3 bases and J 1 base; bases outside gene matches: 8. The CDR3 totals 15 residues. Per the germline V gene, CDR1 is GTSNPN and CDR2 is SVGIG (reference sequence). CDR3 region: CAWRIPSGRSYEQYF. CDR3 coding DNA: TGTGCCTGGAGAATCCCAAGCGGGAGATCCTACGAGCAGTACTTC. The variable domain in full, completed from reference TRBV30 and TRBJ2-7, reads SQTIHQWPATLVQPVGSPLSLECTVEGTSNPNLYWYRQAAGRGLQLLFYSVGIGQISSEVPQNLSASRPQDRQFILSSKKLLLSDSGFYLCAWRIPSGRSYEQYFGPGTRLTVT.

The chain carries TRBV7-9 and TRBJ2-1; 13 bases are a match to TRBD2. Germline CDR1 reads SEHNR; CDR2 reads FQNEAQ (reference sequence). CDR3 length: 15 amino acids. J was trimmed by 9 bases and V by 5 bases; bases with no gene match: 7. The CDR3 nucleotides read TGTGCCAGCAGCCGCACTAGCGGGAGGGCCGCTGAGCAGTTCTTC. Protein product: CASSRTSGRAAEQFF.

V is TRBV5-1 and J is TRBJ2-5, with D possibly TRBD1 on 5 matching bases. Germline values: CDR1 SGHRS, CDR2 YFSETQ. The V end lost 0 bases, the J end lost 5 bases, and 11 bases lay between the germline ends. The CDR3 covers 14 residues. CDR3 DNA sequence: TGCGCCAGCAGCTTGGGAAACGCAGGGGAGACCCAGTACTTC. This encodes CASSLGNAGETQYF. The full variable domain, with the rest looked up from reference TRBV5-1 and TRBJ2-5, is KAGVTQTPRYLIKTRGQQVTLSCSPISGHRSVSWYQQTPGQGLQFLFEYFSETQRNKGNFPGRFSGRQFSNSRSEMNVSTLELGDSALYLCASSLGNAGETQYFGPGTRLLVL.

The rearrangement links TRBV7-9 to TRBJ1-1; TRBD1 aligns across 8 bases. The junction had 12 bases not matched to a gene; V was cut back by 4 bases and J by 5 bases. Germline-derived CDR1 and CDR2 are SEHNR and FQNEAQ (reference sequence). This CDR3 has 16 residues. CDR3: CASSSISGGAGTEAFF. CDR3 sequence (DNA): TGTGCCAGCAGCTCAATCTCAGGGGGCGCAGGTACTGAAGCTTTCTTT.

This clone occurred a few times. The CDR3, as DNA: TGTGCCAGCAGTTCCGGGGACAGGGGGCTCAGCTACACCTTC. Encoded protein: CASSSGDRGLSYTF. The chain couples TRBV27 to TRBJ1-2, with 12 bases matching TRBD1. Germline-derived CDR1 and CDR2 are MNHEY and SMNVEV (reference sequence). The CDR3 is made up of 14 amino acids. After removal of 4 bases from V and 9 bases from J, the junction contained 6 bases not matched to a gene.

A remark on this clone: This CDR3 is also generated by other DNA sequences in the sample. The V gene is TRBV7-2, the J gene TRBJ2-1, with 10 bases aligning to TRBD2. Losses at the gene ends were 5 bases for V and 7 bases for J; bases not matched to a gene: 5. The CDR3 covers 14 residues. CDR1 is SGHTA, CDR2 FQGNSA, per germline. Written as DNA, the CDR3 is TGTGCCAGCAGCCCACGGACTAGCGGAAATGAGCAGTTCTTC. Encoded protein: CASSPRTSGNEQFF.

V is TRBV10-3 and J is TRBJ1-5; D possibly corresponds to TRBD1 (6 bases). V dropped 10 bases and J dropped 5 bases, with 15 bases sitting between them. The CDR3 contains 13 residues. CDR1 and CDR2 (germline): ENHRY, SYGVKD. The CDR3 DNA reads TGTGCCACCCGTTGGACAGACGATCAGCCCCAGCATTTT. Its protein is CATRWTDDQPQHF.

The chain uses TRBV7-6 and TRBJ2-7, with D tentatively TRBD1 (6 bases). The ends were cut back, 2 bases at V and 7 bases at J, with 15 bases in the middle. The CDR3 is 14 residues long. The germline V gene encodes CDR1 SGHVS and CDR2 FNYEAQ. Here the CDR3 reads CASSLSGVVSEQYF. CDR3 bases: TGTGCCAGCAGCTTATCAGGGGTAGTAAGTGAGCAGTACTTC.

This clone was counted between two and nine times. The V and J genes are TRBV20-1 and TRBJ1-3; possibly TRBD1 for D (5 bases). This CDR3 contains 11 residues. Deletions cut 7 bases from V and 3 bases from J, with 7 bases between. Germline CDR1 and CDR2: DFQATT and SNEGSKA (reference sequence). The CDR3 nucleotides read TGCAGTGTAGGGGTTGGAAACACCATATATTTT. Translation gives CSVGVGNTIYF.

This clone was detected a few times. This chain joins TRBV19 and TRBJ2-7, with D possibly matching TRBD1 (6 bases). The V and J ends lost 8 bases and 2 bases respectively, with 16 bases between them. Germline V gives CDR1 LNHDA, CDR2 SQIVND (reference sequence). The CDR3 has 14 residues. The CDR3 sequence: CASSPGHGAYEQYF. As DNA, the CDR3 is TGTGCCAGTTCCCCGGGACATGGGGCCTACGAGCAGTACTTC.

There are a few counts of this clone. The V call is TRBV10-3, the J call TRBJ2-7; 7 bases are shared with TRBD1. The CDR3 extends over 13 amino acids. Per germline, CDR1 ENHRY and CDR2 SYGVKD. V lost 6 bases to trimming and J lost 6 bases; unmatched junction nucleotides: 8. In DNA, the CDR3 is TGTGCCATCAGGGGTCAACAGGGGCGCGAGCAGTACTTC. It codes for CAIRGQQGREQYF.

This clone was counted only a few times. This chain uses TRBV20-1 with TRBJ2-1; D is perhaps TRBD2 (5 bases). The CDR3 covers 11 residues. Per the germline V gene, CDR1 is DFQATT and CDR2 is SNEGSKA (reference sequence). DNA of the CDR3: TGCAGCCAAGAGGCGGGCCATGAGCAGTTCTTC. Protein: CSQEAGHEQFF.

CDR3 residues: CASSLNQGVNIQYF. The CDR3 bases are TGTGCCAGCAGCTTGAACCAGGGGGTAAACATTCAGTACTTC. V and J are TRBV5-4 and TRBJ2-4; TRBD1 matches 7 bases. CDR1 and CDR2 from the germline V gene are SGHNT and YYREEE (reference sequence). J lost 6 bases, V lost 1 base, and 4 bases had no gene match. The length of the CDR3 is 14 residues.

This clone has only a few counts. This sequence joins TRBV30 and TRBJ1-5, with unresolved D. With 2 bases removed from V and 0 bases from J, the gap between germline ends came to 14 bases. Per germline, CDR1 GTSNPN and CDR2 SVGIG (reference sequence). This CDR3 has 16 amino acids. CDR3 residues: CAWSHAWTYSNQPQHF. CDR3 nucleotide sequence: TGTGCCTGGAGTCACGCCTGGACTTATAGCAATCAGCCCCAGCATTTT.

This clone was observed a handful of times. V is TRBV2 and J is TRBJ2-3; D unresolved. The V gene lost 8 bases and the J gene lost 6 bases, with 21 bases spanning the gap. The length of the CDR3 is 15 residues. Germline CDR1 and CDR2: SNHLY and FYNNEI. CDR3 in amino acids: CASGPTPFPSDTQYF. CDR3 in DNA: TGTGCCAGCGGCCCCACACCGTTTCCCAGTGATACGCAGTATTTT.

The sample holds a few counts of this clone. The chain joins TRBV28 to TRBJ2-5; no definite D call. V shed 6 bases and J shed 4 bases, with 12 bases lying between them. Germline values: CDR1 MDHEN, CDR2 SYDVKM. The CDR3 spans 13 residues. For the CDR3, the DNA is TGTGCCAGCAGCCTCGACACCAGAGAGACCCAGTACTTC. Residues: CASSLDTRETQYF.

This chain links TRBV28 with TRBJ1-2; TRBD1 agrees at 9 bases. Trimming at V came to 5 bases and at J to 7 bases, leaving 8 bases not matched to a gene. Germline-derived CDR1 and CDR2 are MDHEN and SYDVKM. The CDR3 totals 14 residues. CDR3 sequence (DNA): TGTGCCAGCAGTCCCTGGACAGGGGTCGGTGGCTACACCTTC. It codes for CASSPWTGVGGYTF.

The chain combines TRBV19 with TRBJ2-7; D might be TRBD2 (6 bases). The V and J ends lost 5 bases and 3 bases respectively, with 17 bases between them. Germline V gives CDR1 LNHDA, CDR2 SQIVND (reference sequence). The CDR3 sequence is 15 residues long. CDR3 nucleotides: TGTGCCAGTAGTCTGGGGGGACTCGTTTTCTACGAGCAGTACTTC. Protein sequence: CASSLGGLVFYEQYF.